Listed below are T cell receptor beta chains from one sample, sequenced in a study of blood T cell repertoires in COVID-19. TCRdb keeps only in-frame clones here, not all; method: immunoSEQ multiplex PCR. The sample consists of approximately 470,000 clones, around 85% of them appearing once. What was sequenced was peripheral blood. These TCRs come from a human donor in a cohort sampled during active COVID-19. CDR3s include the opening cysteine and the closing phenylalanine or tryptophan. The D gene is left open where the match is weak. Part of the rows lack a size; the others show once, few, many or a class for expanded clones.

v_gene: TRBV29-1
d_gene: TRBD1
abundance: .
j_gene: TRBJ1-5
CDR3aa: CSVGQGPNQPQHF
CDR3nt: TGCAGCGTGGGACAGGGCCCCAATCAGCCCCAGCATTTT

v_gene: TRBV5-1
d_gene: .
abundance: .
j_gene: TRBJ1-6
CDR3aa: CASSFRGGADSPLHF
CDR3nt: TGCGCCAGCAGCTTTCGGGGGGGGGCAGATTCACCCCTCCACTTT

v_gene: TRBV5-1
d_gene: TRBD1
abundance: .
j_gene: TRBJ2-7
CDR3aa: CASSQDREIYEQYF
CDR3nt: TGCGCCAGCAGCCAGGACAGGGAAATCTACGAGCAGTACTTC

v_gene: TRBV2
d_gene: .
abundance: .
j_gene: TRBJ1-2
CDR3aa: CASTPGTAYGYTF
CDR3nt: TGTGCCAGCACCCCCGGGACTGCCTATGGCTACACCTTC

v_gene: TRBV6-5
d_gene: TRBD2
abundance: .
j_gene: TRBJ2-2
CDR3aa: CASSSGLAASGELFF
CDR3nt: TGTGCCAGCAGTTCGGGACTAGCGGCATCTGGGGAGCTGTTTTTT

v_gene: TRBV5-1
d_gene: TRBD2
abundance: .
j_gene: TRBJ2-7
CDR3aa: CASSFSWASGIPYEQYF
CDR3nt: TGCGCCAGCAGCTTTAGTTGGGCTAGCGGGATCCCCTACGAGCAGTACTTC

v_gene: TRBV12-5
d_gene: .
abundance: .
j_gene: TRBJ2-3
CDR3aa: CASGLGVATDTQYF
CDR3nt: TGTGCTAGTGGTTTAGGGGTAGCCACAGATACGCAGTATTTT

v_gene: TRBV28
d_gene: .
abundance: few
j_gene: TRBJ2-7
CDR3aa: CASRLSGGPPYEQYF
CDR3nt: TGTGCCAGCAGACTTAGCGGAGGGCCCCCCTACGAGCAGTACTTC

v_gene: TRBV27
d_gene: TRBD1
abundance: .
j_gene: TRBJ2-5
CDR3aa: CASRGTGGKTQYF
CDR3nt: TGTGCCAGCAGGGGGACAGGGGGAAAGACCCAGTACTTC

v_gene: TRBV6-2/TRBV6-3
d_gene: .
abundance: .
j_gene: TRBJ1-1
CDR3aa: CASSPPGLMNTEAFF
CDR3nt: TGTGCCAGCAGTCCCCCAGGGCTTATGAACACTGAAGCTTTCTTT